This T cell receptor beta chain is from a study of regulatory T cells in long-lasting Graves disease. The CDR3 has 15 amino acids. Germline CDR1 ENHRY, CDR2 SYGVKD. The trim removed 3 bases at V and 4 bases at J, leaving 6 bases unmatched. Indicated time point: persistent/refractory GD, antithyroid drugs over 5 years with positive TRAb. From PBMCs, RNA was extracted and then used to make the TCR library. CDR3 regions were amplified by Arm-PCR using iRepertoire HTBI primers to build TCR beta libraries. In TCRdb, the multiplex PCR reads were re-called with MiXCR into one record per CDR3 protein. The repertoire includes around 400,000 distinct CDR3 sequences, about a quarter of them detected once, and roughly 26% sits in the top ten.

The material was peripheral blood mononuclear cells (PBMCs), obtained when the disease was refractory, from a patient treated with antithyroid drugs. The clonotype comes from a female donor with Graves disease. V usage is TRBV10-3 and J usage is TRBJ1-5, with 7 nucleotides matching TRBD1. The CDR3 DNA sequence: TGTGCCATCAGTGACCGGCAGGGGGGTAATCAGCCCCAGCATTTT. It translates to CAISDRQGGNQPQHF.